The clone carrying this T cell receptor (beta chain) was detected a few times. This sample was included in a study of blood T cell repertoires in COVID-19. Original handling: Estimation of nucleated cell counts relied on the amplification of reference gene primers. TCRdb's table, derived via immunoSEQ multiplex PCR, lists solely in-frame clones and lacks some. D and trimming come from the DNA, and the V and J calls and clone size come from that table. Of some 120,000 clones in the sample, 70% to 85% were seen once. Looked up from germline, CDR1 is LNHDA and CDR2 is SQIVND (reference sequence). The junction had 7 bases not matched to a gene; V was cut back by 8 bases and J by 6 bases. This CDR3 is built from 13 residues.

The chain has TRBV19 and TRBJ2-7; 10 nucleotides align to TRBD1. The clonotype comes from a human donor with acute or convalescent COVID-19. The donor label of this sample is uncertain. Sequencing was performed on peripheral blood. The CDR3 spells CASAGTGAGEQYF. Written as DNA, the CDR3 is TGTGCCAGTGCCGGGACAGGGGCTGGCGAGCAGTACTTC.